Following are 23 T cell receptor beta chains from one sample sequenced in a study of blood T cell repertoires in COVID-19. The assay was immunoSEQ multiplex PCR, and TCRdb's table has in-frame clones only and misses some. The repertoire holds approximately 140,000 clones, with more than 70% as singletons. The sequencing input was PBMCs or T cells enriched from blood (not recorded which). These receptor sequences come from a man in his forties with acute COVID-19.

The V gene is TRBV30, the J gene TRBJ2-7; D possibly corresponds to TRBD2 (7 bases). V dropped 2 bases and J dropped 0 bases, with 14 bases sitting between them. Germline-derived CDR1 and CDR2 are GTSNPN and SVGIG (reference sequence). This CDR3 has 15 amino acids. The CDR3 DNA follows: TGTGCCTGGAGTACCAAAGGGGGGGGCTCCTACGAGCAGTACTTC. Its protein product is CAWSTKGGGSYEQYF. Full variable domain (rest looked up from reference TRBV30 and TRBJ2-7): SQTIHQWPATLVQPVGSPLSLECTVEGTSNPNLYWYRQAAGRGLQLLFYSVGIGQISSEVPQNLSASRPQDRQFILSSKKLLLSDSGFYLCAWSTKGGGSYEQYFGPGTRLTVT.

V is TRBV21-1 and J is TRBJ2-7; TRBD1 is the table's D call, not checked against the DNA. TRBV21-1 is flagged as a pseudogene. The CDR3 loop spans 14 amino acids. The CDR3 DNA sequence: TGTGCCAGCAGCACTCCGGGACAGGCCTACGAGCAGTACTTC. Translation gives CASSTPGQAYEQYF.

V usage is TRBV9 and J usage is TRBJ2-3; 10 bases are shared with TRBD2. There are 17 residues in the CDR3. Germline CDR1 and CDR2: SGDLS and YYNGEE. V lost 0 bases and J lost 4; bases outside the gene matches: 8. CDR3: CASSVAVGAGGSDTQYF. In DNA form, the CDR3 reads TGTGCCAGCAGCGTAGCGGTCGGAGCGGGAGGGTCAGATACGCAGTATTTT. Combining the CDR3 with reference TRBV9 and TRBJ2-3 gives the whole variable domain DSGVTQTPKHLITATGQRVTLRCSPRSGDLSVYWYQQSLDQGLQFLIQYYNGEERAKGNILERFSAQQFPDLHSELNLSSLELGDSALYFCASSVAVGAGGSDTQYFGPGTRLTVL.

V usage is TRBV30 and J usage is TRBJ1-6; a weak D match, TRBD1 (5 bases). Germline-derived CDR1 and CDR2 are GTSNPN and SVGIG (reference sequence). The CDR3 covers 13 residues. V was clipped by 5 bases and J by 4 bases, with 9 bases between them. The CDR3 loop is CAWADNYNSPLHF. The CDR3 DNA follows: TGTGCCTGGGCGGACAATTATAATTCACCCCTCCACTTT.

This clone showed up many times. The V and J genes are TRBV11-2 and TRBJ2-7, with D hard to call. V was pared by 8 bases and J by 3 bases, with 14 bases between. Germline V lookup: CDR1 SGHAT, CDR2 FQNNGV. CDR3 size: 13 residues. CDR3 protein: CASQALIGYEQYF. The CDR3 coding sequence is TGTGCCAGCCAAGCACTCATCGGCTACGAGCAGTACTTC.

The chain is built from TRBV7-2 and TRBJ1-4, with TRBD1 as a possible D gene (5 bases). In germline, CDR1 is SGHTA, CDR2 FQGNSA. V dropped 0 bases and J dropped 5 bases, with 13 bases sitting between them. The CDR3 loop spans 16 amino acids. CDR3 region: CASSLANIRQNEKLFF. CDR3 sequence (DNA): TGTGCCAGCAGCTTAGCCAATATCAGACAGAATGAAAAACTGTTTTTT.

The chain links TRBV5-6 to TRBJ2-5; TRBD1 is a possible D gene (5 bases). This CDR3 region has 14 residues. The germline V gene encodes CDR1 SGHDT and CDR2 YYEEEE. Trimming pared 4 bases from V and 5 bases from J, leaving 15 bases between. The CDR3 reads CASSPTGVSETQYF. CDR3 sequence (DNA): TGTGCCAGCAGCCCCACAGGCGTTAGCGAGACCCAGTACTTC.

In this sample, this clone turned up a few times. DNA for the CDR3: TGTGCCAGCAGCCTTCAAACGGCCGGGACAGGGGGCTATGGCTACACCTTC. Its protein is CASSLQTAGTGGYGYTF. This rearrangement joins TRBV3-1 (or the pseudogene TRBV3-2) to TRBJ1-2, with 11 positions matching TRBD1. This CDR3 comprises 17 residues. Germline CDR1 is LGHDT and CDR2 is YNNKEL (reference sequence). J gave up 4 bases and V 4 bases, and 11 bases lay outside the gene matches.

The chain is built from TRBV28 and TRBJ1-1, with unresolved D. This CDR3 is 13 amino acids long. Germline V CDR1 and CDR2: MDHEN, SYDVKM. Trimming removed 2 bases at V and 5 bases at J, with 9 bases between. CDR3 bases: TGTGCCAGCAGTTTACATACAGAGACTGAAGCTTTCTTT. Its protein product is CASSLHTETEAFF.

The chain is built from TRBV12-3 or TRBV12-4 and TRBJ1-5; TRBD1 aligns across 7 bases. Trimming at V came to 8 bases and at J to 7 bases, leaving 5 bases not matched to a gene. The CDR3 contains 12 residues. The CDR3: CASQGVGQPQHF. The CDR3 nucleotides read TGTGCCAGCCAGGGGGTAGGACAGCCCCAGCATTTT.

V is TRBV11-2 and J is TRBJ2-1, with 9 bases that match TRBD1. The CDR3 length is 15 residues. In germline, CDR1 is SGHAT, CDR2 FQNNGV. The trim removed 1 base at V and 6 bases at J, leaving 4 bases unmatched. CDR3 DNA: TGTGCCAGCAGCTTAGGCGAGACAGGGGGCAATGAGCAGTTCTTC. Protein sequence: CASSLGETGGNEQFF.

This chain joins TRBV5-1 and TRBJ2-2; no clear D. Between the trimmed V and J ends, which lost 0 bases and 3 bases, there was a span of 9 bases. Per germline, CDR1 SGHRS and CDR2 YFSETQ. CDR3 size: 15 residues. CDR3 loop: CASSLASGDTGELFF. The CDR3 DNA sequence: TGCGCCAGCAGCTTGGCCAGTGGTGACACCGGGGAGCTGTTTTTT.

This clone was found a few times. The V gene is TRBV29-1, the J gene TRBJ1-4, with D possibly matching TRBD1 (6 bases). From germline, CDR1 is SQVTM and CDR2 ANQGSEA. The CDR3 runs 14 residues. The CDR3 region is CRGSTGATNEKLFF. The CDR3 DNA reads as TGCAGAGGCTCGACAGGCGCAACTAATGAAAAACTGTTTTTT.

Ten or more counts support this clone. CDR3 residues: CASSSGTRSFNEQFF. DNA of the CDR3: TGTGCCAGCAGCTCCGGGACTAGGAGTTTCAATGAGCAGTTCTTC. The genes are TRBV6-5 and TRBJ2-1, with 8 bases fitting TRBD2. Trimming removed 6 bases from V and 6 bases from J; junction bases left unmatched: 10. Germline CDR1 is MNHEY and CDR2 is SVGAGI. This CDR3 is 15 amino acids long.

The chain joins TRBV11-2 to TRBJ2-7; 8 bases match TRBD2. Looked up from germline, CDR1 is SGHAT and CDR2 is FQNNGV. The CDR3 runs to 15 residues. Trimming cost V 0 bases and J 3 bases; bases outside gene matches: 4. CDR3 nucleotides: TGTGCCAGCAGCTTAGAACTAGCGGAGAGCTACGAGCAGTACTTC. It codes for CASSLELAESYEQYF.

This chain links TRBV19 with TRBJ2-1; 11 bases fit TRBD2. This CDR3 spans 15 amino acids. Germline lookup yields CDR1 LNHDA and CDR2 SQIVND (reference sequence). With 5 bases clipped from V and 3 bases from J, the junction kept 3 bases outside the gene matches. This CDR3 reads CASSLAGGRYNEQFF. The DNA of the CDR3 is TGTGCCAGTAGTCTAGCGGGAGGTCGCTACAATGAGCAGTTCTTC.

The rearrangement uses TRBV5-1 and TRBJ1-1, with 8 bases lining up with TRBD1. Unmatched junction bases numbered 4, after V lost 8 bases and J lost 1 base. CDR1 is SGHRS and CDR2 is YFSETQ in the germline V gene. The CDR3 is 13 amino acids. The CDR3 spells CARTGASNTEAFF. Here the CDR3 DNA reads TGCGCCAGGACAGGGGCTTCGAACACTGAAGCTTTCTTT.

CDR3 DNA sequence: TGCAGTGCTAGTTCTGGGTGGCAGGGGGCCGACGAGCAGTACTTC. Translation: CSASSGWQGADEQYF. The chain is built from TRBV20-1 and TRBJ2-7; 8 bases agree with TRBD1. The ends lost 3 bases at V and 5 bases at J; junction bases unmatched: 12. The CDR3 contains 15 residues. Germline CDR1 and CDR2: DFQATT and SNEGSKA (reference sequence).

This sequence joins TRBV24-1 and TRBJ2-3, with unresolved D. CDR3 length: 15 residues. The V end lost 2 bases, the J end lost 4 bases, and 12 bases lay between the germline ends. CDR1 and CDR2 (germline): KGHDR, SFDVKD. CDR3 coding DNA: TGTGCCACCAGTGATTCCTCACCTAGTCCAGATACGCAGTATTTT. Its translation: CATSDSSPSPDTQYF.

The chain joins TRBV2 to TRBJ2-1; 9 bases agree with TRBD2. J gave up 6 bases and V 7 bases, and 7 bases lay outside the gene matches. Per germline, CDR1 SNHLY and CDR2 FYNNEI. This CDR3 has 14 residues. CDR3: CASKIAGAGNEQFF. The CDR3 nucleotides are TGTGCCAGCAAGATAGCGGGAGCGGGCAATGAGCAGTTCTTC.

V and J are TRBV6-6 and TRBJ2-7; tentatively, D is TRBD1 (5 bases). Germline V CDR1 and CDR2: MNHNY, SVGAGI (reference sequence). V dropped 5 bases and J dropped 1 base, with 12 bases sitting between them. The CDR3 contains 14 residues. CDR3 loop: CASSTQDNSYEQYF. CDR3 nucleotide sequence: TGTGCCAGCAGTACCCAGGACAATTCCTACGAGCAGTACTTC.

V and J are TRBV19 and TRBJ2-3, with D maybe TRBD2 (5 bases). The CDR3 consists of 13 residues. Germline CDR1 reads LNHDA; CDR2 reads SQIVND (reference sequence). V lost 5 bases, J lost 10 bases, and 16 bases lay in between. The chain's CDR3 is CASSATTRSAQYF. CDR3 nucleotide sequence: TGTGCCAGTAGTGCTACCACTAGAAGTGCGCAGTATTTT.

The chain carries TRBV15 and TRBJ2-2; 13 bases fit TRBD2. Looked up from germline, CDR1 is LNHNV and CDR2 is YYDKDF (reference sequence). J was trimmed by 8 bases and V by 1 base; bases with no gene match: 1. The CDR3 is 15 amino acids. CDR3 region: CATSRGLAGGGELFF. The CDR3 DNA reads TGTGCCACCAGCAGAGGACTAGCGGGAGGAGGGGAGCTGTTTTTT.